This T cell receptor (beta chain) was sequenced for a study of blood T cell repertoires in COVID-19 (dated by TCRdb to about 2020). For context, the study as a whole: Samples from collaborators originated in the United States, Italy and Spain and spanned both the acute and convalescent phases of COVID-19. Where available, HLA class I and class II types were obtained from metadata supplied by the sample provider rather than from assay-based typing. Samples were obtained from the ongoing ImmuneRACE study (first 160 participants) and from over 1,000 subjects provided by 6 global collaborators. A de-identified subject ID, COVID-19 status, age in years and sex were almost always included in the sample metadata. Deeply sampled blood TCRbeta repertoires from subjects exposed to, actively infected with, or recovered from COVID-19 were included in the dataset. The prospective study material was composed of cDNA or gDNA derived from T cells, B-cell-depleted T cells, or PBMCs. The repertoires were released in a freely available public database meant as a resource for research on the immune response to SARS-CoV-2. Overall results and qualifications from the work: The amount of clinical and demographic metadata varied by source and participant and was provided uncurated.

The CDR1 and CDR2 encoded by the germline V gene (reference sequence) are LNHDA and SQIVND. The CDR3 covers 11 residues, taking in both the cysteine and the phenylalanine. Here the CDR3 DNA is all that survives: 33 bases in frame from base 1. Between the V and J ends, shortened by 8 bases and 14 bases respectively, the junction contains 18 bases. A remark on this clone: The antigen this receptor binds is unknown. No base qualities exist here, and no much larger clone lies one base off it.

The collaborating institutions used their own protocols to collect whole blood in K2EDTA tubes. For TCRbeta analysis, collaborators shipped samples in one of three forms: frozen whole blood, isolated PBMCs, or DNA extracted from either of those sample types. TCRbeta CDR3 regions were amplified from genomic DNA using the immunoSEQ Assay, a bias-controlled multiplex PCR. Concerning the study's data processing: The number of nucleated cells in each sample was estimated from the amplification of reference gene primers within the assay. Sequence reads were collapsed and filtered to measure the absolute abundance of every unique TCRbeta CDR3 rearrangement. Productive Simpson clonality was computed per sample as the square root of Simpson's diversity index over productive rearrangements. This is the immuneACCESS table as TCRdb keeps it, with only in-frame sequences that have V and J called. A part of the clones is gone; compared with another copy, unresolved V genes explain less than half, and the rest is unexplained. That table gives V, J and clone size, and the DNA gave D and trimming. In all, the sample holds around 700,000 clones, and 90% of those were seen once. Roughly 0.25% of the sample comes from the top ten.

Sample: peripheral blood. This TCR was recovered from a woman between 18 and 29 years old with acute or convalescent COVID-19. Rearrangement joined TRBV19 to TRBJ2-5, and the D gene may be TRBD2, 5 bases matching. The CDR3 has the sequence CASRLSDSIYF. The nucleotides are TGTGCCAGTCGGCTGTCGGACTCGATTTACTTC.